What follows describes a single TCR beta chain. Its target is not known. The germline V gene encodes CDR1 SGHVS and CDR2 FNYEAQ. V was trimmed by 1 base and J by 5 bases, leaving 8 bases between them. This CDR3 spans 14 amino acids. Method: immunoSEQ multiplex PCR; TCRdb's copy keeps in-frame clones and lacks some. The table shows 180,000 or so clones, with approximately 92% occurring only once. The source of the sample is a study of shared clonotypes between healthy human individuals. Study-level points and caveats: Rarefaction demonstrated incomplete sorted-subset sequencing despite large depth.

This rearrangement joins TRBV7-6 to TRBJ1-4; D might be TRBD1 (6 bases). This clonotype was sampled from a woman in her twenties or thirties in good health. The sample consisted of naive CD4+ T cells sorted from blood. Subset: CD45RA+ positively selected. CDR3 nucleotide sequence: TGTGCCAGCAGCTTAGGGCAGGGGAATGAAAAACTGTTTTTT. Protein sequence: CASSLGQGNEKLFF.